Following are 22 T cell receptor beta chains from one sample sequenced in a study of vaccination and CD4 T cells after COVID-19. Oncomine TCR Beta short-read sequencing was applied to DNA from cultured CD4+ T cells. TCRdb recomputed calls from the PCR reads with MiXCR, one row per CDR3 protein. The table has more than 20,000 distinct CDR3 sequences, about 40% seen once. These receptors have no identified antigens. Treatment meaning: approximately nine-day PBMC culture with coronavirus spike peptide pools or control peptides (ViraFEST assay). The specimen sequenced was CD4+ T cells from blood, cultured in vitro. These TCRs come from a human donor who had recovered from COVID-19.

This chain joins TRBV11-2 and TRBJ1-1; 7 nucleotides line up with TRBD1. The CDR3 spans 14 residues. Per germline, CDR1 SGHAT and CDR2 FQNNGV. The ends lost 2 bases at V and 4 bases at J; junction bases unmatched: 4. The CDR3 region has the DNA TGTGCCAGCAGCTTAACAGGGGTGGTCACTGAAGCTTTCTTT. This translates into CASSLTGVVTEAFF.

This clonotype was observed a handful of times. The chain is built from TRBV7-9 and TRBJ2-3; D is uncertain. Trimming pared 0 bases from V and 0 bases from J, leaving 10 bases between. The CDR3 extends over 16 amino acids. The germline gives CDR1 SEHNR, CDR2 FQNEAQ (reference sequence). CDR3 in DNA: TGTGCCAGCAGCTTAGCTAGGTCAGATAGCACAGATACGCAGTATTTT. Its translation is CASSLARSDSTDTQYF. Using reference TRBV7-9 and TRBJ2-3 for the parts outside the CDR3, the full variable domain is DTGVSQNPRHKITKRGQNVTFRCDPISEHNRLYWYRQTLGQGPEFLTYFQNEAQLEKSRLLSDRFSAERPKGSFSTLEIQRTEQGDSAMYLCASSLARSDSTDTQYFGPGTRLTVL.

In this sample, this clonotype turned up a few times. The rearrangement joins TRBV7-9 to TRBJ2-2; 7 nucleotides line up with TRBD1. The V gene's germline CDR1 is SEHNR and CDR2 FQNEAQ (reference sequence). The V gene end was trimmed by 4 bases and the J gene end by 0 bases; junction bases not matched to a gene: 5. CDR3 size: 16 residues. The CDR3 region is CASSSQGPANTGELFF. The CDR3 DNA reads as TGTGCCAGCAGCTCACAGGGGCCCGCGAACACCGGGGAGCTGTTTTTT. The full variable domain, in which reference TRBV7-9 and TRBJ2-2 provide the parts outside the CDR3, is DTGVSQNPRHKITKRGQNVTFRCDPISEHNRLYWYRQTLGQGPEFLTYFQNEAQLEKSRLLSDRFSAERPKGSFSTLEIQRTEQGDSAMYLCASSSQGPANTGELFFGEGSRLTVL.

This clonotype occurred a few times. This chain uses TRBV6-1 with TRBJ1-5; D remains ambiguous. Per the germline V gene, CDR1 is MNHNS and CDR2 is SASEGT. V lost 6 bases to trimming and J lost 2 bases, with 14 bases between them. This CDR3 contains 15 residues. The CDR3 DNA reads as TGTGCCAGCAGACCCAGCGGTTCTGGCAATCAGCCCCAGCATTTT. It translates to CASRPSGSGNQPQHF.

This clonotype was observed a single time. V gene TRBV5-4 combines with J gene TRBJ2-5; 7 nucleotides match TRBD1. The CDR3 spans 14 residues. Germline CDR1 SGHNT, CDR2 YYREEE (reference sequence). After removal of 5 bases from V and 2 bases from J, the junction contained 6 bases not matched to a gene. The CDR3 DNA follows: TGTGCCAGCAGTCTCGGCAGGGGGCAAGAGACCCAGTACTTC. This translates into CASSLGRGQETQYF.

The V and J genes are TRBV20-1 and TRBJ2-4, with 9 bases that match TRBD1. V was clipped by 0 bases and J by 8 bases; unmatched bases: 11. Germline V gene lookup returns CDR1 DFQATT and CDR2 SNEGSKA (reference sequence). This CDR3 has 16 amino acids. The CDR3 reads CSAREGIGQGRHIQYF. The CDR3 bases are TGCAGTGCTAGAGAAGGGATAGGACAGGGGAGGCACATTCAGTACTTC.

This sequence joins TRBV6-5 and TRBJ1-5, with D possibly being TRBD1 (5 bases). The CDR3 has 14 residues. V lost 2 bases, J lost 10 bases, and 15 bases lay in between. Germline V gives CDR1 MNHEY, CDR2 SVGAGI. The CDR3: CASSYQGPSEPQHF. DNA of the CDR3: TGTGCCAGCAGTTACCAGGGCCCCTCGGAACCCCAGCATTTT.

This rearrangement joins TRBV6-1 to TRBJ2-7; TRBD2 aligns across 12 bases. The CDR3 consists of 13 residues. CDR1 and CDR2 (germline): MNHNS, SASEGT. Losses at the gene ends were 8 bases for V and 7 bases for J; bases not matched to a gene: 6. The CDR3 loop is CASVLAGGGEQYF. CDR3 bases: TGTGCCAGCGTACTAGCGGGGGGCGGGGAGCAGTACTTC.

As to this clonotype: The DNA is left out, because the CDR3 cannot be placed on it with certainty; the CDR3 is given as TCRdb lists it. The chain has TRBV4-3 and TRBJ1-1; the tabulated D call, TRBD1, remains unverified against the DNA. The CDR3 region is 23 residues in length, termini included. From germline, CDR1 is LGHNA and CDR2 YSLEER. This chain's CDR3 is CASSQEQGASYEQYFGPHTEAFF.

This sequence joins TRBV27 and TRBJ2-3; perhaps TRBD1 as D (5 bases). The V and J ends lost 3 bases and 11 bases respectively, with 15 bases between them. Germline V gene data show CDR1 as MNHEY and CDR2 as SMNVEV (reference sequence). This CDR3 has 13 amino acids. The CDR3 loop is CASSFTGLGRQYF. DNA for the CDR3: TGTGCCAGCAGTTTCACAGGCCTTGGCAGGCAGTATTTT.

The genes are TRBV21-1 and TRBJ1-2. TRBV21-1 is labeled a pseudogene. This CDR3 has 11 residues. CDR3 region: CASTDVDGYTF. The CDR3 DNA reads TGTGCCAGCACCGACGTGGATGGCTACACCTTC.

A word on this clonotype: An end of the junction differs from the germline gene, which may be a read error. The chain has TRBV7-7 and TRBJ2-1; D perhaps matches TRBD2 (6 bases). The CDR3 contains 12 residues. The germline CDR1 and CDR2 sequences are SSHAT and FNYEAQ (reference sequence). DNA of the CDR3: TGTGCTAGCAGCGCCCAGGGAGGTGAGCAGTTCTTC. Its translation is CASSAQGGEQFF.

This clonotype was seen more than once but under ten times. The chain carries TRBV20-1 and TRBJ2-7; D is ambiguous. V was trimmed by 0 bases and J by 0 bases, leaving 15 bases between them. Per germline, CDR1 DFQATT and CDR2 SNEGSKA (reference sequence). This CDR3 contains 16 residues. The CDR3 nucleotides read TGCAGTGCTAGAGATCCCTTACAGAGGAGCTCCTACGAGCAGTACTTC. Residues: CSARDPLQRSSYEQYF.

The chain recombines TRBV10-3 with TRBJ2-7; 8 nucleotides align to TRBD1. The CDR3 covers 13 residues. Germline lookup yields CDR1 ENHRY and CDR2 SYGVKD. J gave up 3 bases and V 8 bases, and 6 bases lay outside the gene matches. CDR3 residues: CAIQGALGYEQYF. In nucleotides, the CDR3 is TGTGCCATCCAGGGGGCGCTGGGCTACGAGCAGTACTTC.

This rearrangement joins TRBV2 to TRBJ1-5; perhaps TRBD1 as D (5 bases). Germline V lookup: CDR1 SNHLY, CDR2 FYNNEI. V lost 6 bases to trimming and J lost 9 bases, with 15 bases between them. This CDR3 has 13 residues. CDR3 sequence reads: CASRVIQGSPQHF. Written as DNA, the CDR3 is TGTGCCAGCAGGGTAATTCAGGGTTCGCCCCAGCATTTT.

V gene TRBV7-2 combines with J gene TRBJ1-6; TRBD1 agrees at 7 bases. This CDR3 region has 14 residues. V lost 1 base and J lost 6; bases outside the gene matches: 0. Germline CDR1 is SGHTA and CDR2 is FQGNSA. As DNA, the CDR3 is TGTGCCAGCAGCTTAGACAGGGGTAATTCACCCCTCCACTTT. Residues: CASSLDRGNSPLHF.

This sequence joins TRBV2 and TRBJ2-1; D call uncertain. Germline CDR1 is SNHLY and CDR2 is FYNNEI. Trimming stripped 9 bases from V and 8 bases from J, with 11 bases between. The CDR3 totals 11 residues. CDR3 in amino acids: CARNSGDEQFF. In DNA form, the CDR3 reads TGTGCCAGAAACTCAGGTGATGAGCAGTTCTTC.

J is TRBJ1-6 and V is TRBV6-1, with a weak D call TRBD1 (5 bases). The CDR3 spans 16 residues. CDR1 is MNHNS, CDR2 SASEGT, per germline. The germline V and J ends were trimmed by 5 bases and 5 bases, with 16 bases remaining between them. The CDR3 region has the DNA TGTGCCAGCAGTCCCGTCGGGGGGAGGAATAATTCACCCCTCCACTTT. It specifies CASSPVGGRNNSPLHF.

There are a few counts of this clonotype. The rearrangement joins TRBV19 to TRBJ1-2; TRBD1 matches 7 bases. There are 13 residues in the CDR3. V was clipped by 4 bases and J by 7 bases; unmatched bases: 6. CDR1 is LNHDA and CDR2 is SQIVND in the germline V gene (reference sequence). The CDR3 is CASSTRTGSGYTF. CDR3 DNA: TGTGCCAGTAGTACAAGGACAGGCTCTGGCTACACCTTC.

This clonotype turned up a few times. This rearrangement joins TRBV28 to TRBJ1-1; D ambiguous. V was shortened by 8 bases and J by 2 bases, with 6 bases between the two germline ends. Germline CDR1 and CDR2: MDHEN and SYDVKM. There are 11 residues in the CDR3. The DNA of the CDR3 is TGTGCCAGCCGCTTAAACACTGAAGCTTTCTTT. The encoded protein is CASRLNTEAFF. Full variable domain (outside the CDR3, taken from reference TRBV28 and TRBJ1-1): DVKVTQSSRYLVKRTGEKVFLECVQDMDHENMFWYRQDPGLGLRLIYFSYDVKMKEKGDIPEGYSVSREKKERFSLILESASTNQTSMYLCASRLNTEAFFGQGTRLTVV.

V and J are TRBV11-2 and TRBJ1-2, with D possibly being TRBD1 (6 bases). This CDR3 contains 13 residues. Germline V gives CDR1 SGHAT, CDR2 FQNNGV. V was trimmed by 0 bases and J by 4 bases, leaving 6 bases between them. CDR3 nucleotides: TGTGCCAGCAGCTTAGACAGGGGCTATGGCTACACCTTC. Amino acids: CASSLDRGYGYTF.

The chain couples TRBV10-3 to TRBJ2-1, with D perhaps TRBD2 (6 bases). CDR1 ENHRY and CDR2 SYGVKD come from the germline V gene. The CDR3 runs 13 residues. Between the trimmed V and J ends, which lost 10 bases and 6 bases, there was a span of 16 bases. CDR3 DNA: TGTGCCACCGGTACGGGGCGGGGCAATGAGCAGTTCTTC. As protein: CATGTGRGNEQFF.